The present entry profiles one TCR beta chain with its context. There is no known antigen for this receptor. Qualities for individual bases were not recorded, and no much larger clone is one base off. Including the terminal cysteine and phenylalanine, the CDR3 comprises 15 residues. Kept here is only the CDR3 DNA, which spans 45 bases and is read in frame from base 1. The junction carries 13 bases between V and J, which are trimmed by 4 bases and 2 bases respectively. CDR1 SNHLY and CDR2 FYNNEI are derived from the germline V gene. The record originates from a study of blood T cell repertoires in COVID-19 (dated by TCRdb to 2018 to 2021). With regard to the full study: Collaborator samples came from the United States, Italy and Spain and covered acute and convalescent phases of COVID-19. Sample metadata almost always included a de-identified subject ID, COVID-19 status, age in years and sex. Deeply sampled blood TCRbeta repertoires from subjects exposed to, actively infected with, or recovered from COVID-19 were included in the dataset. Where available, HLA class I and class II types were taken from metadata supplied by the sample provider and were not determined by assay-based typing. The material from the prospective study consisted of cDNA or gDNA derived from T cells, B-cell-depleted T cells, or PBMCs. Samples were obtained from the ongoing ImmuneRACE study (first 160 participants) and from over 1,000 subjects provided by 6 global collaborators. The repertoires were made available in a free public database intended to serve as a resource for research on the immune response to SARS-CoV-2. General findings and caveats noted by the study authors: How much clinical and demographic metadata was included differed by source and by participant, and the metadata was provided uncurated.

Collaborating institutions collected whole blood in K2EDTA tubes following their own protocols. Collaborator samples were shipped for TCRbeta analysis as frozen whole blood, isolated PBMCs, or DNA extracted from either sample type. TCRbeta CDR3 regions were amplified from genomic DNA using the immunoSEQ Assay, a bias-controlled multiplex PCR. As for the original processing: The number of nucleated cells in each sample was estimated by amplification of reference gene primers within the assay. Sequence reads were collapsed and filtered to measure the absolute abundance of every unique TCRbeta CDR3 rearrangement. For each sample, productive Simpson clonality was calculated as the square root of Simpson's diversity index over productive rearrangements. TCRdb retrieved this table from immuneACCESS and kept in-frame rearrangements only. Not all clones are present; in checked studies, unresolved V genes account for under half, and no reason is known for the remainder. The V and J calls and clone size were taken over from that table, and D and trimming were inferred from the DNA. This sample gives roughly 150,000 clones in total; around nine tenths of them show up just once. The leading ten clones occupy about 2.4% of the sample.

This TCR came from a woman in her 70s with acute or convalescent COVID-19. Sequenced: peripheral blood. The sequence is built from TRBV2 and TRBJ2-3; the best D guess is TRBD1, with 6 bases matching. The CDR3 is CASSVQGSPTDTQYF. Here is the DNA: TGTGCCAGCAGTGTACAGGGATCCCCCACAGATACGCAGTATTTT.